One sample yielded the 30 T cell receptor beta chains listed below, sequenced in a study of blood T cell repertoires in COVID-19. Assay: immunoSEQ multiplex PCR; the TCRdb copy retains only in-frame clones and omits some. Of about 160,000 clones in the sample, 65% to 85% were seen once. The specimen was peripheral blood. The source is a man aged 60 to 75 with active or convalescent COVID-19.

This chain joins TRBV7-6 and TRBJ2-1; TRBD2 aligns across 13 bases. V dropped 5 bases and J dropped 4; count of bases not matched to a gene: 20. CDR1 and CDR2 from the germline V gene are SGHVS and FNYEAQ. This CDR3 contains 21 residues. The CDR3 loop reads CASSPRWGEGLAGEGYNEQFF. The CDR3 DNA follows: TGTGCCAGCAGCCCCCGATGGGGGGAAGGACTAGCGGGAGAGGGATACAATGAGCAGTTCTTC. The variable domain in full, with the rest retrieved from reference TRBV7-6 and TRBJ2-1, is GAGVSQSPRYKVTKRGQDVALRCDPISGHVSLYWYRQALGQGPEFLTYFNYEAQQDKSGLPNDRFSAERPEGSISTLTIQRTEQRDSAMYRCASSPRWGEGLAGEGYNEQFFGPGTRLTVL.

This rearrangement joins TRBV2 to TRBJ2-5; 7 nucleotides align to TRBD1. V was clipped by 6 bases and J by 5 bases; unmatched bases: 9. The CDR3 totals 14 residues. The germline V gene has CDR1 SNHLY and CDR2 FYNNEI. CDR3 DNA sequence: TGTGCCAGCAGCTTGACAGGGCCGTGGGAGACCCAGTACTTC. This sequence encodes CASSLTGPWETQYF.

The table lists this clone with a few counts. This sequence joins TRBV3-1 (or the pseudogene TRBV3-2) and TRBJ2-1; 11 bases line up with TRBD1. The CDR3 sequence is 14 residues long. After removal of 3 bases from V and 7 bases from J, the junction contained 2 bases not matched to a gene. Germline V lookup: CDR1 LGHDT, CDR2 YNNKEL (reference sequence). The CDR3 loop is CASSQGQGGNEQFF. CDR3 nucleotide sequence: TGTGCCAGCAGCCAGGGACAGGGGGGTAATGAGCAGTTCTTC.

V is TRBV19 and J is TRBJ1-5; no clear D gene. CDR1 and CDR2 (germline): LNHDA, SQIVND (reference sequence). V lost 3 bases, J lost 5 bases, and 20 bases lay in between. The CDR3 runs to 17 residues. CDR3 DNA sequence: TGTGCCAGTAGTATCGGCGGCGGGGATTTTTTGTATCAGCCCCAGCATTTT. It is translated as CASSIGGGDFLYQPQHF.

This sequence joins TRBV24-1 and TRBJ2-5, with a tentative D call TRBD1 (6 bases). CDR1 KGHDR and CDR2 SFDVKD come from the germline V gene. The V gene lost 4 bases and the J gene lost 4 bases, with 12 bases spanning the gap. The CDR3 has 14 amino acids. The chain's CDR3 is CATSDHTGTETQYF. The CDR3 DNA sequence: TGTGCCACCAGTGACCACACAGGGACAGAGACCCAGTACTTC.

This clone was seen just once. This chain joins TRBV5-4 and TRBJ1-3, with TRBD1 matching over 7 bases. CDR3 size: 15 residues. Germline trimming cut 3 bases from V and 0 bases from J; bases unmatched to any gene: 3. Germline V lookup: CDR1 SGHNT, CDR2 YYREEE (reference sequence). CDR3 protein: CASSSAGGSGNTIYF. CDR3 in DNA: TGTGCCAGCAGCTCGGCAGGGGGCTCTGGAAACACCATATATTTT.

This clone was seen a single time. The chain carries TRBV10-3 and TRBJ1-1, with TRBD1 identical over 8 bases. This CDR3 is built from 13 residues. Germline V CDR1 and CDR2: ENHRY, SYGVKD. V dropped 10 bases and J dropped 0; count of bases not matched to a gene: 4. CDR3 coding DNA: TGTGCCACGGGACAGGCCATGAACACTGAAGCTTTCTTT. It encodes CATGQAMNTEAFF.

The chain uses TRBV5-1 and TRBJ1-2; possibly TRBD1 for D (6 bases). CDR1 SGHRS and CDR2 YFSETQ come from the germline V gene. The length of the CDR3 is 13 residues. V lost 2 bases and J 5 bases, leaving 10 bases between the germline ends. CDR3 nucleotide sequence: TGCGCCAGCAGCTTAGGACAGCTTTATGGCTACACCTTC. Amino acids: CASSLGQLYGYTF.

This clone was counted a few times. Other DNA sequences in this specimen translate into the identical CDR3. This chain joins TRBV11-3 and TRBJ2-1; 8 nucleotides agree with TRBD1. V shed 0 bases, J shed 1 base, and the junction held 2 bases outside the gene matches. Germline CDR1 and CDR2: SGHNT and YENEEA. This CDR3 is 16 amino acids long. CDR3 sequence reads: CASSLDGTGSYNEQFF. CDR3 coding DNA: TGTGCCAGCAGCTTAGACGGGACAGGTTCCTACAATGAGCAGTTCTTC.

The V call is TRBV7-2, the J call TRBJ1-2; maybe TRBD1 (5 bases). The CDR3 runs to 12 residues. Germline V lookup: CDR1 SGHTA, CDR2 FQGNSA. V was shortened by 5 bases and J by 6 bases, with 10 bases between the two germline ends. CDR3 sequence reads: CASSPTGNGYTF. The CDR3 DNA is TGTGCCAGCAGCCCTACAGGAAATGGCTACACCTTC. The entire variable domain, with the rest obtained from reference TRBV7-2 and TRBJ1-2, is as follows: GAGVSQSPSNKVTEKGKDVELRCDPISGHTALYWYRQSLGQGLEFLIYFQGNSAPDKSGLPSDRFSAERTGGSVSTLTIQRTQQEDSAVYLCASSPTGNGYTFGSGTRLTVV.

The gene calls are TRBV6-5 and TRBJ1-2; D is unclear. Germline CDR1 reads MNHEY; CDR2 reads SVGAGI. The CDR3 runs 14 residues. Between the trimmed V and J ends, which lost 6 bases and 3 bases, there was a span of 14 bases. The CDR3 nucleotides are TGTGCCAGCAGAACCCCCGCAGACTACTATGGCTACACCTTC. This gives the protein CASRTPADYYGYTF.

This clone was seen just once. The chain recombines TRBV5-4 with TRBJ1-2; D is perhaps TRBD1 (6 bases). CDR1 and CDR2 (germline): SGHNT, YYREEE (reference sequence). Trimming cost V 3 bases and J 6 bases, with 15 bases left between them. CDR3 length: 14 amino acids. CDR3: CASSSQGNPDGYTF. The CDR3 bases are TGTGCCAGCAGCTCACAGGGTAATCCGGATGGCTACACCTTC.

The chain recombines TRBV7-9 with TRBJ1-2; 7 bases are shared with TRBD1. The ends lost 6 bases at V and 6 bases at J; junction bases unmatched: 7. Germline V gene lookup returns CDR1 SEHNR and CDR2 FQNEAQ (reference sequence). The length of the CDR3 is 13 residues. CDR3 amino acids: CASSQTGTDGYTF. Here the CDR3 DNA reads TGTGCCAGCAGTCAGACAGGGACCGATGGCTACACCTTC.

The V and J genes are TRBV7-8 and TRBJ1-4, with a tentative D call TRBD1 (6 bases). The germline CDR1 and CDR2 sequences are SGHVS and FQNEAQ. Trimming shortened V by 4 bases and J by 15 bases, and 18 bases separated the two germline ends. This CDR3 spans 13 amino acids. The CDR3 here is CASSSSFTGWVFF. The CDR3 DNA follows: TGTGCCAGCAGCTCATCTTTTACAGGGTGGGTGTTTTTT.

The chain links TRBV28 to TRBJ1-2, with 8 bases aligning to TRBD1. The length of the CDR3 is 15 residues. The J segment lost 6 bases and the V segment lost 8 bases, leaving 14 bases of the junction unmatched. CDR1 is MDHEN and CDR2 is SYDVKM in the germline V gene. CDR3 loop: CASRPDSTGVHGYTF. CDR3 nucleotide sequence: TGTGCCAGCCGGCCGGACTCGACAGGGGTCCATGGCTACACCTTC.

The sample holds one count of this clone. The chain combines TRBV7-9 with TRBJ2-1; D might be TRBD2 (6 bases). The CDR3 contains 12 residues. V was pared by 4 bases and J by 9 bases, with 10 bases between. The germline CDR1 and CDR2 sequences are SEHNR and FQNEAQ (reference sequence). Here the CDR3 reads CASSSGRGEQFF. Written as DNA, the CDR3 is TGTGCCAGCAGCTCGGGGCGGGGTGAGCAGTTCTTC. The entire variable domain, with the rest obtained from reference TRBV7-9 and TRBJ2-1, is as follows: DTGVSQNPRHKITKRGQNVTFRCDPISEHNRLYWYRQTLGQGPEFLTYFQNEAQLEKSRLLSDRFSAERPKGSFSTLEIQRTEQGDSAMYLCASSSGRGEQFFGPGTRLTVL.

The V call is TRBV7-9, the J call TRBJ1-4; D possibly corresponds to TRBD1 (6 bases). Trimming left V 5 bases short and J 8 bases short, with 15 bases between. In germline, CDR1 is SEHNR, CDR2 FQNEAQ (reference sequence). The CDR3 consists of 14 residues. CDR3 sequence: CASSPLDRREKLFF. The CDR3 bases are TGTGCCAGCAGCCCCCTGGACAGAAGGGAAAAACTGTTTTTT.

The chain has TRBV6-1 and TRBJ2-7; a possible D gene is TRBD1 (7 bases). The V end lost 4 bases, the J end lost 3 bases, and 19 bases lay between the germline ends. The germline V gene has CDR1 MNHNS and CDR2 SASEGT. This CDR3 spans 16 amino acids. The CDR3 DNA sequence: TGTGCCAGCAGTGGGGACAGCGCTCGGAGGGTCTACGAGCAGTACTTC. It is translated as CASSGDSARRVYEQYF.

V usage is TRBV4-2 and J usage is TRBJ2-7; 7 nucleotides line up with TRBD2. Losses at the gene ends were 1 base for V and 2 bases for J; bases not matched to a gene: 5. The CDR3 loop spans 15 amino acids. The germline V gene encodes CDR1 LGHNA and CDR2 YNFKEQ. The CDR3 loop reads CASSQARGLPYEQYF. In DNA form, the CDR3 reads TGTGCCAGCAGCCAAGCCCGGGGACTACCCTACGAGCAGTACTTC.

The chain employs TRBV19 and TRBJ2-4; TRBD2 aligns across 7 bases. The CDR3 sequence is 17 residues long. In germline, CDR1 is LNHDA, CDR2 SQIVND (reference sequence). Unmatched junction bases numbered 9, after V lost 1 base and J lost 3 bases. CDR3 amino acids: CASSIVGLVWVKNIQYF. Here the CDR3 DNA reads TGTGCCAGTAGTATAGTAGGACTAGTCTGGGTCAAAAACATTCAGTACTTC.

The chain is built from TRBV29-1 and TRBJ1-5; D is ambiguous. V dropped 4 bases and J dropped 2 bases, with 9 bases sitting between them. The germline CDR1 and CDR2 sequences are SQVTM and ANQGSEA. CDR3 length equals 13 residues. Here the CDR3 reads CSVAGEGNQPQHF. The CDR3 nucleotides are TGCAGCGTTGCCGGGGAGGGCAATCAGCCCCAGCATTTT.

This clone came up a few times. The V call is TRBV5-1, the J call TRBJ2-2; 7 bases agree with TRBD2. V was pared by 4 bases and J by 4 bases, with 10 bases of the junction left unmatched. Per germline, CDR1 SGHRS and CDR2 YFSETQ. The CDR3 runs to 16 residues. The CDR3 spells CASSLRTSGATGELFF. The CDR3 coding sequence is TGCGCCAGCAGCCTCCGGACTAGTGGAGCCACCGGGGAGCTGTTTTTT. Based on the CDR3 plus reference TRBV5-1 and TRBJ2-2, the full variable domain is KAGVTQTPRYLIKTRGQQVTLSCSPISGHRSVSWYQQTPGQGLQFLFEYFSETQRNKGNFPGRFSGRQFSNSRSEMNVSTLELGDSALYLCASSLRTSGATGELFFGEGSRLTVL.

The table lists this clone with a few counts. This sequence joins TRBV6-5 and TRBJ1-5; 10 nucleotides line up with TRBD1. Germline V lookup: CDR1 MNHEY, CDR2 SVGAGI. This CDR3 is built from 15 residues. V trimming: 6 bases; J trimming: 4 bases; junction bases outside the gene matches: 6. This CDR3 is CASSFGQGGNQPQHF. In DNA form, the CDR3 reads TGTGCCAGCAGCTTCGGACAGGGGGGAAATCAGCCCCAGCATTTT.

V usage is TRBV6-1 and J usage is TRBJ1-5; TRBD1 matches at 7 bases. This CDR3 spans 17 amino acids. Trimming took 3 bases from V and 5 from J; bases not matched to a gene: 13. Germline V CDR1 and CDR2: MNHNS, SASEGT. This CDR3 is CASSDNRGIKPYQPQHF. In DNA form, the CDR3 reads TGTGCCAGCAGTGATAACAGGGGAATCAAGCCCTATCAGCCCCAGCATTTT.

The chain has TRBV5-8 and TRBJ1-6; 9 bases map to TRBD1. Per germline, CDR1 SGHTS and CDR2 YDEGEE. The V gene end was trimmed by 5 bases and the J gene end by 6 bases; junction bases not matched to a gene: 3. This CDR3 contains 14 residues. The CDR3 DNA is TGTGCCAGCAGGGGACAGGGCATTAATTCACCCCTCCACTTT. Protein product: CASRGQGINSPLHF.

The chain joins TRBV7-9 to TRBJ1-6; 10 bases fit TRBD1. This CDR3 region has 16 residues. From germline, CDR1 is SEHNR and CDR2 FQNEAQ (reference sequence). Trimming cost V 1 base and J 8 bases; bases outside gene matches: 5. The CDR3 DNA is TGTGCCAGCAGCTTAGGCAGCGGACAGGGGGATTCACCCCTCCACTTT. This sequence encodes CASSLGSGQGDSPLHF.

This clone was detected a few times. The chain links TRBV4-1 to TRBJ2-1; 9 bases match TRBD2. Trimming took 0 bases from V and 4 from J; bases not matched to a gene: 4. There are 16 residues in the CDR3. The germline gives CDR1 MGHRA, CDR2 YSYEKL. The CDR3 protein is CASSQESSGGYNEQFF. The CDR3 DNA follows: TGCGCCAGCAGCCAAGAGAGTAGCGGGGGTTACAATGAGCAGTTCTTC.

The chain uses TRBV5-6 and TRBJ2-5, with D unclear. The CDR3 contains 14 residues. Germline CDR1 SGHDT, CDR2 YYEEEE. V shed 4 bases and J shed 4 bases, with 14 bases lying between them. For the CDR3, the DNA is TGTGCCAGCAGCCCGCGGCCCCAATCAGAGACCCAGTACTTC. Translating gives CASSPRPQSETQYF.

V and J are TRBV29-1 and TRBJ2-5; 7 nucleotides line up with TRBD2. CDR3 length: 14 amino acids. Trimming took 4 bases from V and 0 from J; bases not matched to a gene: 5. CDR1 is SQVTM and CDR2 is ANQGSEA in the germline V gene. The CDR3 DNA sequence: TGCAGCGTTGGCGGGAGTCCGTACCAAGAGACCCAGTACTTC. It is translated as CSVGGSPYQETQYF.

This clone appeared a single time. The chain couples TRBV19 to TRBJ2-5, with 9 positions matching TRBD1. The CDR3 extends over 15 amino acids. V was pared by 3 bases and J by 5 bases, with 7 bases of the junction left unmatched. Germline values: CDR1 LNHDA, CDR2 SQIVND (reference sequence). This CDR3 is CASSMRQGGSETQYF. The CDR3 nucleotides read TGTGCCAGTAGTATGCGACAGGGGGGATCGGAGACCCAGTACTTC.